This T cell receptor (beta chain) emerged from a study of blood T cell repertoires in COVID-19. Across the study: Samples taken during acute and convalescent COVID-19 were collected in the United States, Italy and Spain.

V was cut by 5 bases and J by 2 bases, with 12 bases left in between. The CDR3 extends over 14 amino acids. The germline V gene encodes CDR1 SGHTA and CDR2 FQGTGA. Study processing details: Amplification from reference gene primers served as the basis for estimated nucleated cell counts. Method: immunoSEQ multiplex PCR; TCRdb's copy keeps in-frame clones and lacks some. The D gene and trimming were derived from the DNA, and the V and J assignments and clone size from that table. Among more than 140,000 clones listed, around 84% were seen once. The sequencing sample was made of peripheral blood. J is TRBJ2-5 and V is TRBV7-3; TRBD1 is a possible D gene (6 bases). This receptor was identified in a woman aged 50 to 60 in a cohort sampled during active or convalescent COVID-19. CDR3 sequence: CASSLGTRQETQYF. The CDR3 nucleotides are TGTGCCAGCAGCCTTGGGACACGGCAAGAGACCCAGTACTTC.